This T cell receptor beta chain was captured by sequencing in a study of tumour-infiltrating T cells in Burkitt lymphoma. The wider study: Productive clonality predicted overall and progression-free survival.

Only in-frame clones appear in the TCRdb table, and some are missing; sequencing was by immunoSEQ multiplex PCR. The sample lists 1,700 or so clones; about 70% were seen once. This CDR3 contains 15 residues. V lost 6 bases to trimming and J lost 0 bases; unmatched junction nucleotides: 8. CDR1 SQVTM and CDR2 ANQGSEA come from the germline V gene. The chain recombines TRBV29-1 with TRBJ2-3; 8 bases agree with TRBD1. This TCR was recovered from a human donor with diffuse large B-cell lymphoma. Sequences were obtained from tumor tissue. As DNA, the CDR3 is TGCAGCGTCCAAACCGGGACAGGAAGCACAGATACGCAGTATTTT. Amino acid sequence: CSVQTGTGSTDTQYF.